Described below is a single TCR beta chain sequence and its context. Antigen unknown. The treatment was: about 20 received Ad26.COV2.S at low or high dose, single or two shots; 5 received placebo; per-sample allocation not given. Specimen acquisition occurred on day 63 following the initial vaccine or placebo injection. An Ad26 vector expressing Wuhan-strain SARS-CoV-2 spike served as the vaccine. The data are from a study of Ad26.COV2.S vaccination and SARS-CoV-2 variants. Overall study context: Donor participated within the Ad26.COV2.S arm of the COV1001 trial. Donor got 5x10^10 or 1x10^11 viral particles of Ad26.COV2.S. Broader study findings: The authors reported substantial breadth in spike-specific CD8+ and CD4+ T cell responses after vaccination.

The data were produced by immunoSEQ multiplex PCR, yet TCRdb's version contains in-frame clones alone and is incomplete. The top ten clones hold 1.5% to 2.5% of a sample with more than 300,000 clones, 86% of them seen once. This TCR was recovered from a person aged 18-60 years who received the Ad26.COV2.S COVID-19 vaccine or a placebo. The specimen was peripheral blood, collected in a trial of Ad26.COV2.S vaccine versus placebo.

The chain's CDR3 is CASSPSTVYNEQFF. For the CDR3, the DNA is TGTGCCAGCTCACCAAGCACCGTCTACAATGAGCAGTTCTTC. V gene TRBV18 combines with J gene TRBJ2-1; D is uncertain. This CDR3 has 14 amino acids. Germline V gives CDR1 KGHSH, CDR2 LQKENI. Trimming shortened V by 2 bases and J by 3 bases, and 8 bases separated the two germline ends.